Presented here are 23 T cell receptor beta chains from one specimen sequenced in a study of blood T cell repertoires in COVID-19. TCRdb's table, derived via immunoSEQ multiplex PCR, lists solely in-frame clones and lacks some. The sample comprises 55,000 to 80,000 clones, around four fifths of which are singletons, and 5.3% rests with the top ten. Sequencing was carried out using peripheral blood. The origin of the receptors is a man in his fifties with active COVID-19.

The rearrangement joins TRBV6-6 to TRBJ2-5; a possible D gene is TRBD1 (6 bases). The CDR3 is 14 residues long. The germline gives CDR1 MNHNY, CDR2 SVGAGI (reference sequence). V was clipped by 2 bases and J by 1 base, with 8 bases between them. The CDR3 DNA reads as TGTGCCAGCAGTTACGGGGGCCCCCAAGAGACCCAGTACTTC. This translates into CASSYGGPQETQYF.

This rearrangement joins TRBV5-4 to TRBJ2-5, with 12 bases fitting TRBD2. Unmatched junction bases numbered 6, after V lost 4 bases and J lost 5 bases. This CDR3 is built from 15 residues. Per the germline V gene, CDR1 is SGHNT and CDR2 is YYREEE (reference sequence). The CDR3 sequence: CASSPGLAGIETQYF. CDR3 bases: TGTGCCAGCAGCCCTGGACTAGCGGGAATCGAGACCCAGTACTTC.

This chain links TRBV18 with TRBJ1-1; weak D call: TRBD1 (6 bases). V was cut by 3 bases and J by 0 bases, with 14 bases left in between. Looked up from germline, CDR1 is KGHSH and CDR2 is LQKENI. This CDR3 region has 16 residues. The CDR3 bases are TGTGCCAGCTCACCGACAGGCGGTCCATTGAACACTGAAGCTTTCTTT. It yields the protein CASSPTGGPLNTEAFF.

The J gene is TRBJ2-1, the V gene TRBV7-9, with D possibly being TRBD1 (5 bases). Germline V gene data show CDR1 as SEHNR and CDR2 as FQNEAQ (reference sequence). The CDR3 length is 13 residues. Trimming took 0 bases from V and 7 from J, leaving 7 bases between them. As DNA, the CDR3 is TGTGCCAGCAGCTTAGCAGGGGCTAATGAGCAGTTCTTC. Protein sequence: CASSLAGANEQFF.

The chain employs TRBV7-9 and TRBJ2-7; 13 nucleotides align to TRBD2. The V and J ends lost 5 bases and 0 bases, in that order; junction bases with no gene match: 7. CDR1 SEHNR and CDR2 FQNEAQ come from the germline V gene (reference sequence). The CDR3 has 17 residues. CDR3 bases: TGTGCCAGCAGCCCAGGACTAGCGGGGGTTTTCTCCTACGAGCAGTACTTC. This codes for CASSPGLAGVFSYEQYF.

This sequence joins TRBV7-7 and TRBJ2-1, with 7 bases that match TRBD2. The CDR3 extends over 14 amino acids. The V and J ends lost 6 bases and 8 bases, in that order; junction bases with no gene match: 10. Looked up from germline, CDR1 is SSHAT and CDR2 is FNYEAQ (reference sequence). In DNA form, the CDR3 reads TGTGCCAGCAGTCGCGGGGGAAATGTGGATGAGCAGTTCTTC. Amino acid sequence: CASSRGGNVDEQFF.

The chain joins TRBV27 to TRBJ2-6; tentatively, D is TRBD1 (6 bases). Germline CDR1 MNHEY, CDR2 SMNVEV (reference sequence). Trimming left V 4 bases short and J 2 bases short, with 15 bases between. The CDR3 loop spans 17 amino acids. This CDR3 is CASSYRDLRPGANVLTF. The CDR3, as DNA: TGTGCCAGCAGTTACAGGGACCTCAGACCTGGGGCCAACGTCCTGACTTTC.

This rearrangement joins TRBV7-9 to TRBJ2-1; 15 bases agree with TRBD2. Germline lookup yields CDR1 SEHNR and CDR2 FQNEAQ (reference sequence). The CDR3 covers 15 residues. Trimming at V came to 5 bases and at J to 7 bases, leaving 3 bases not matched to a gene. The CDR3 sequence is CASSPGLAGGNEQFF. CDR3 sequence (DNA): TGTGCCAGCAGCCCAGGACTAGCGGGAGGGAATGAGCAGTTCTTC.

This clone showed up just once. V is TRBV18 and J is TRBJ2-3; D remains ambiguous. V shed 8 bases and J shed 0 bases, with 12 bases lying between them. The CDR3 is 14 residues long. From germline, CDR1 is KGHSH and CDR2 LQKENI. Written as DNA, the CDR3 is TGTGCCAGCCCTCCTATATCTAGCACAGATACGCAGTATTTT. It specifies CASPPISSTDTQYF.

The rearrangement links TRBV6-5 to TRBJ2-3; TRBD1 matches 7 bases. Germline CDR1 is MNHEY and CDR2 is SVGAGI. With V trimmed by 1 base and J by 1 base, 5 bases remained unmatched. The CDR3 extends over 16 amino acids. The CDR3 DNA reads as TGTGCCAGCAGTTACTTAGGGGGCTCTGGCACAGATACGCAGTATTTT. Translating it yields CASSYLGGSGTDTQYF.

The chain joins TRBV5-1 to TRBJ2-2, with 8 bases fitting TRBD2. The CDR3 sequence is 19 residues long. V gave up 3 bases and J gave up 8 bases; unmatched junction bases: 21. Germline V CDR1 and CDR2: SGHRS, YFSETQ. For the CDR3, the DNA is TGCGCCAGCAGCTCGCCCGCTCGGCCGGGAGGGCCCCGGCGGGGGGAGCTGTTTTTT. It codes for CASSSPARPGGPRRGELFF.

V and J are TRBV11-2 and TRBJ2-1; D possibly corresponds to TRBD2 (6 bases). Germline V gene data show CDR1 as SGHAT and CDR2 as FQNNGV. The V end lost 2 bases, the J end lost 7 bases, and 18 bases lay between the germline ends. The CDR3 has 16 amino acids. CDR3 loop: CASSLLRLGPRNEQFF. The CDR3 DNA follows: TGTGCCAGCAGCTTACTCCGACTAGGGCCCAGGAATGAGCAGTTCTTC.

This clone has just a few counts. The gene calls are TRBV5-1 and TRBJ2-2; possible D gene TRBD1, 6 bases. CDR1 and CDR2 from the germline V gene are SGHRS and YFSETQ. The CDR3 runs to 16 residues. V shed 0 bases and J shed 2 bases, with 11 bases lying between them. CDR3 in amino acids: CASSLALGANTGELFF. The CDR3 region has the DNA TGCGCCAGCAGCTTGGCCCTGGGGGCAAACACCGGGGAGCTGTTTTTT.

The V and J genes are TRBV3-1 (or the pseudogene TRBV3-2) and TRBJ2-3; TRBD2 aligns across 15 bases. Germline trimming cut 4 bases from V and 8 bases from J; bases unmatched to any gene: 10. CDR1 is LGHDT and CDR2 is YNNKEL in the germline V gene (reference sequence). The CDR3 has 17 amino acids. The CDR3 nucleotides read TGTGCCAGCAGCCCGAGGACTAGCGGGGGGGACCGGGGTACGCAGTATTTT. This gives the protein CASSPRTSGGDRGTQYF.

This sequence joins TRBV27 and TRBJ1-5; D remains ambiguous. V was shortened by 6 bases and J by 2 bases, with 17 bases between the two germline ends. The CDR3 spans 16 residues. Germline V gene lookup returns CDR1 MNHEY and CDR2 SMNVEV (reference sequence). CDR3 nucleotide sequence: TGTGCCAGCAGCCCAACCAGTCCCGTTGGCAATCAGCCCCAGCATTTT. It is translated as CASSPTSPVGNQPQHF.

V usage is TRBV29-1 and J usage is TRBJ2-2, with 8 bases identical to TRBD1. The germline V gene encodes CDR1 SQVTM and CDR2 ANQGSEA. After removal of 7 bases from V and 2 bases from J, the junction contained 9 bases not matched to a gene. The CDR3 runs to 15 residues. CDR3 sequence (DNA): TGCAGCGCCCTAGACAGGGGCACTAACACCGGGGAGCTGTTTTTT. Translation gives CSALDRGTNTGELFF.

V and J are TRBV7-3 and TRBJ2-1; TRBD2 matches at 10 bases. This CDR3 has 16 amino acids. V gave up 5 bases and J gave up 4 bases; unmatched junction bases: 8. Germline V gives CDR1 SGHTA, CDR2 FQGTGA. Written as DNA, the CDR3 is TGTGCCAGCAGCCTCGGCAGCGGGGGGGCGTACAATGAGCAGTTCTTC. Translation: CASSLGSGGAYNEQFF.

This chain uses TRBV7-9 with TRBJ2-4, with 8 bases matching TRBD1. Looked up from germline, CDR1 is SEHNR and CDR2 is FQNEAQ (reference sequence). The V segment lost 3 bases and the J segment 9 bases; nucleotides outside the gene matches: 1. This CDR3 has 12 residues. CDR3 loop: CASSFDRGIQYF. CDR3 coding DNA: TGTGCCAGCAGCTTTGACAGGGGCATTCAGTACTTC.

This rearrangement joins TRBV4-2 to TRBJ2-1; D call uncertain. CDR1 and CDR2 (germline): LGHNA, YNFKEQ. V gave up 4 bases and J gave up 9 bases, with 7 bases separating them. CDR3 length: 11 residues. The CDR3 DNA reads TGTGCCAGCAGCCCCGGCGGTGAGCAGTTCTTC. Translating gives CASSPGGEQFF.

V gene TRBV7-2 combines with J gene TRBJ2-1; the D gene is possibly TRBD1 (6 bases). The V end was cut by 2 bases, the J end by 15 bases, with 14 bases between. Germline-derived CDR1 and CDR2 are SGHTA and FQGNSA. The CDR3 is made up of 12 amino acids. CDR3 amino acids: CASSLSGDKWFF. CDR3 nucleotides: TGTGCCAGCAGCTTATCCGGGGACAAATGGTTCTTC.

The rearrangement uses TRBV7-2 and TRBJ2-2, with D unclear. Trimming left V 0 bases short and J 1 base short, with 6 bases between. Germline CDR1 SGHTA, CDR2 FQGNSA. The CDR3 has 15 amino acids. For the CDR3, the DNA is TGTGCCAGCAGCTTAGCGTTACAGAACACCGGGGAGCTGTTTTTT. Encoded protein: CASSLALQNTGELFF.

The chain joins TRBV5-1 to TRBJ2-3; D call uncertain. The CDR3 has 12 residues. V lost 4 bases and J 2 bases, leaving 5 bases between the germline ends. CDR1 and CDR2 (germline): SGHRS, YFSETQ. The CDR3 reads CASSPHTDTQYF. The CDR3 DNA sequence: TGCGCCAGCAGCCCCCACACAGATACGCAGTATTTT.

Regarding this clone: The same CDR3 arises from other DNA sequences in this sample as well. The chain recombines TRBV7-2 with TRBJ1-5; no clear D gene. The V end lost 2 bases, the J end lost 1 base, and 3 bases lay between the germline ends. The CDR3 sequence is 13 residues long. Germline V lookup: CDR1 SGHTA, CDR2 FQGNSA. The CDR3 DNA reads as TGTGCCAGCAGCTTATCAAGCAATCAGCCCCAGCATTTT. Translating gives CASSLSSNQPQHF.